Following are 5 T cell receptor beta chains from one sample sequenced in a study of spatial heterogeneity in lung cancer. In TCRdb, the 5' RACE reads were re-called with MiXCR into one record per CDR3 protein. The top ten hold 40% to 60% of the sample, which has around 11,000 distinct CDR3 sequences, roughly 3.6% seen once. Time point denoted: sample taken at primary tumor resection. The input material, whole RNA from tumor, nontumor lung or frozen PBMC, was sequenced unsorted. The material was PBMCs, obtained at surgery. The receptors come from a female donor with early-stage non-small cell lung cancer.

This clonotype was recorded many times. Being off target in a library aimed at alpha chains, this beta chain has a size of little meaning. The DNA of the CDR3 is TGTGCCAGCAGGGGGTCGCGGGGGAGCGGGAGTTCGGGTACCGGGGAGCTGTTTTTT. Amino acid sequence: CASRGSRGSGSSGTGELFF. This chain joins TRBV28 and TRBJ2-2, with 8 positions matching TRBD2. This CDR3 contains 19 residues. CDR1 MDHEN and CDR2 SYDVKM come from the germline V gene. Trimming cost V 6 bases and J 5 bases; bases outside gene matches: 20. Complete variable domain (other parts from reference TRBV28 and TRBJ2-2): DVKVTQSSRYLVKRTGEKVFLECVQDMDHENMFWYRQDPGLGLRLIYFSYDVKMKEKGDIPEGYSVSREKKERFSLILESASTNQTSMYLCASRGSRGSGSSGTGELFFGEGSRLTVL.

This clonotype was picked up many times. As an off-target read in a library built for alpha chains, this beta chain has a frequency of little significance. V and J are TRBV9 and TRBJ2-1, with 15 bases identical to TRBD2. The ends lost 3 bases at V and 15 bases at J; junction bases unmatched: 7. The germline gives CDR1 SGDLS, CDR2 YYNGEE. This CDR3 is 14 amino acids long. CDR3 residues: CASSESRTSGGVFF. The CDR3 DNA reads TGTGCCAGCAGCGAGTCCCGGACTAGCGGGGGGGTGTTCTTC.

This clonotype was observed many times. The library was prepared for alpha chains; this beta chain is a stray read, so its frequency means little. J is TRBJ1-1 and V is TRBV6-1; 9 bases align to TRBD1. Per germline, CDR1 MNHNS and CDR2 SASEGT. The trim removed 3 bases at V and 10 bases at J, leaving 6 bases unmatched. This CDR3 spans 13 amino acids. The CDR3 region has the DNA TGTGCCAGCAGTGACGGACAGGGGAAAGGAGCTTTCTTT. It yields the protein CASSDGQGKGAFF.

This clonotype appeared many times. In a library made to pick up alpha chains, this beta chain is a stray read with a size that means little. V is TRBV20-1 and J is TRBJ2-5; tentative D call: TRBD2 (6 bases). Germline V gene lookup returns CDR1 DFQATT and CDR2 SNEGSKA (reference sequence). The CDR3 runs 16 residues. V was clipped by 0 bases and J by 0 bases, with 14 bases between them. The CDR3 here is CSARDLVAANQETQYF. For the CDR3, the DNA is TGCAGTGCTAGAGATTTAGTAGCGGCCAACCAAGAGACCCAGTACTTC.

This clonotype has at least ten counts. This beta chain came through as a stray read in a library set up for alpha chains, and its size says little. The V gene is TRBV9, the J gene TRBJ2-1; D may match TRBD1 or TRBD2 (5 bases each). The CDR3 runs to 15 residues. V dropped 0 bases and J dropped 5 bases, with 12 bases sitting between them. CDR1 is SGDLS, CDR2 YYNGEE, per germline. CDR3 in amino acids: CASSVEPGTHNEQFF. The CDR3 DNA reads TGTGCCAGCAGCGTAGAGCCAGGGACCCACAATGAGCAGTTCTTC.